This T cell receptor beta chain was recorded in a study of cytomegalovirus exposure and HLA in healthy donors (TCRdb year 2017). Background for the entire study: In an earlier analysis of some 610 of the donors, 276 Gb of sequence data and 100 million or so unique TCR beta sequences from 150 million to 200 million T cells were reported. All discovery cohort repertoires had been generated on a single sequencing platform. Class I and class II HLA loci were covered by the typing at four-digit resolution. Genome-wide SNP genotypes for about 60% of the roughly 670 donors were used in a later genetic analysis, which treated that subset as a discovery cohort. In a later analysis, previously published TCR beta repertoires from roughly 710 donors were re-analyzed and high-resolution HLA genotyping was added so that TCR occurrence patterns could be studied. An earlier analysis of 587 of the donors used high-throughput TCR beta sequencing to judge whether each TCR beta V gene segment behaved as functional or pseudogenic. The study profiled the T cell repertoires of under 850 subjects by immunosequencing and related them to cytomegalovirus serostatus. The study combined high-throughput TCR immunosequencing, statistical association of individual TCRs with disease status, and machine learning to predict cytomegalovirus infection status. Across around 400 genotyped donors of the cohort, an average of about 250,000 unique TCR beta nucleotide sequences per donor were sequenced, and roughly 20% of those sequences were non-productive. Donor age, sex, ethnicity and CMV serostatus were compiled alongside the repertoire data. Of the 300 to 450 genotyped donors, over 65% fell in the genetic ancestry cluster associated with self-reported Caucasian donors. Rather than drawing on any new phenotypic data, the later analysis identified candidate immune exposures from TCR beta sequences and the way those sequences occurred across donors. Several DR-DQ haplotypes were handled as single units for association and clustering because linkage in the cohort was strong. A separate validation cohort of about 110 different subjects was used in addition to the approximately 610-subject first cohort. Approximately 300 gigabases of sequencing data and 91 million or so unique TCR sequences made up an early release that covered nearly 650 HLA-typed donors. The study aimed to test whether cataloging public T cell receptors could reveal signatures of past pathogen exposure. Typing coverage differed by locus: A, B, C, DRB1 and DQB1 were typed in about 620-640 donors, DQA1 in around 500, DPA1 in around 610, and DPB1 in roughly 470. Here is what the overall study found, with its caveats: Correlated functional status among segregating V segments might be attributable to linkage disequilibrium, but an unknown experimental factor could not be ruled out. While some public TCRs were present in many individuals, most TCR sequences turned up only very rarely across donors. In a later analysis, HLA-associated TCR beta chains showed more clonal expansion and lower generation probabilities than non-associated chains that were equally common. A few of the identified cytomegalovirus-associated TCR beta chains were confirmed in vitro to be specific for cytomegalovirus antigens. The sequencing pipeline was judged likely to have produced a cluster of highly shared sequence variants as a technical artifact. The study listed over 150 TCR beta chains as associated with cytomegalovirus. Immune exposure information for the cohort was limited to CMV serostatus. Broadly in line with IMGT annotations, most TCR beta V segments showed up in productive rearrangements about 90% or about 30% of the time in an earlier analysis of about 500 of the donors. The 87-base-pair reads could not distinguish some IMGT-functional V segments, including TRBV6-2 and TRBV6-3, so those segments were excluded. It was suggested by the authors that the approach could potentially be generalized to other disease states and immunological phenotypes. Because counts were too low, approximately 15 rarely observed V segments, including chromosome 9 orphons, were excluded from the earlier analysis of around 590 of the donors. Most CMV-associated TCR beta chains appeared to be HLA-restricted in a later analysis, and the HLA associations seemed to be driven largely by CMV exposure. A later genetic analysis reported fewer N-insertions in productive TCRs among donors in an Asian-associated ancestry cluster than the roughly 690-donor mean. In a later analysis, some 17,000 TCR beta sequences were associated with specific HLA alleles at a false discovery rate of 0.05. Only TCR beta chains were sequenced in this cohort, and the absence of alpha or paired-chain data limited detectable features. According to a later analysis, parvovirus B19, influenza, CMV and Epstein-Barr virus appeared linked to several top co-occurrence clusters. Presence/absence analyses assumed roughly uniform sequencing depth across donors, an assumption that may not hold. In a later analysis, the rate of TCR association differed among HLA loci, with DRB1 alleles having the most associated TCRs and HLA-C alleles having the fewest. HLA typing was unavailable for some donors at each locus, so association tests used only the typed subset. An association between a missense DCLRE1C variant and V-gene and J-gene trimming of TCR beta chains was found in a later genetic analysis and replicated in an independent cohort. In both the original and validation cohorts, the classifier was reported to diagnose cytomegalovirus status with high specificity and sensitivity. A further reported finding was that TCR beta sequences accurately predicted the HLA-A and HLA-B alleles for most subjects in the first cohort. When HLA alleles, especially DR and DQ, strongly co-occurred, TCR associations were difficult to assign to individual alleles.

Concerning this clone itself: It lacks a known antigen. Nothing much larger sits one base from this clone, and base qualities are not available.

Receptor libraries were prepared by the immunoSEQ multiplex PCR assay. For the multiplex PCR, a mixture combining 60 forward primers for TCR Vbeta segments and 13 reverse primers for TCR Jbeta segments was used. Amplification of the CDR3 region of rearranged TCR beta genes was performed with a multiplex PCR assay on genomic DNA. On the Illumina HiSeq System, the amplified TCR beta libraries were sequenced as 87-base-pair reads. The study's processing was this. In a later analysis, some 80 million unique TCR beta chains were counted across the 666 repertoires, and around 10 million of these chains were shared by at least two donors. A nearest-neighbor algorithm error-corrected the raw reads and collapsed the reads into unique sequences, merging closely related sequences to remove PCR and sequencing errors. V, D and J gene segments were assigned by aligning CDR3 sequences to IMGT reference sequences. For a sequence to be retained, a match of at least six nucleotides to both a V gene segment and a J gene segment was required. Rearrangements were classified as productive when the CDR3 lacked stop codons and remained in frame with V and J, and all other rearrangements were classified as non-productive. CDR3 was defined according to IMGT convention as the region running from the second conserved V-encoded cysteine to the conserved J-encoded phenylalanine. Sequences without an unambiguous match to a single V gene segment were excluded from the earlier analysis of a few hundred of the donors. In an earlier analysis of about 590 of the donors, a V segment was called functional when productive rearrangements were above 56.7%, and segregating when the standard deviation between donors exceeded 5%. A statistical classification framework was developed to diagnose cytomegalovirus status using the catalog of TCR beta chain sequences. V and J gene assignment, in a later analysis, came from comparing TCR nucleotide sequences with IMGT/GENE-DB human TR gene sequences. A later analysis assigned CDR3 sequences and most-parsimonious VDJ recombination scenarios with the TCRdist pipeline. In a later analysis, each TCR beta chain was defined by its CDR3 amino acid sequence together with its V-gene family, and reads lacking a unique V-gene family were excluded. A later analysis removed 550 to 650 highly shared, low-generation-probability nucleotide sequences to deal with suspected cross-contamination and a sequencing artifact. In a later analysis, a clonal expansion index was calculated for each public chain from normalized within-repertoire ranks of inferred template counts. A later analysis computed generation probabilities with a VDJ recombination model fitted to out-of-frame rearrangements, and checked the results against IGoR. In a later analysis, TCR-TCR, TCR-HLA and TCR-CMV co-occurrence was scored with hypergeometric tests, and a repertoire-size bias correction was applied to TCR pairs. To estimate false discovery rates, a later analysis permuted the HLA or CMV assignments 20 times. In a later analysis, co-occurring TCRs were grouped with DBSCAN, and TCRdist sequence similarity was added when clustering was performed within HLA-allele-positive subsets. Repertoires with fewer than 30,000 or more than 120,000 public chains were left out of co-occurrence clustering, as were a few repertoires with anomalous nucleotide sharing. TCRdb mirrors the immuneACCESS table, restricted to in-frame sequences. Some clones are absent from its copies; in checked studies, under half trace to an unresolved V gene, and the reason for the others is unknown. V, J and clone size are those of that table, while D and trimming were read from the DNA. The sample contains some 190,000 clones, approximately 86% of them found a single time. The biggest ten clones account for approximately 2% of the sample.

Counted from cysteine to phenylalanine, this CDR3 has 15 amino acids. Only CDR3 DNA is held: 45 bases, read in frame from base 1. CDR1 LNHDA and CDR2 SQIVND are derived from the germline V gene (reference sequence). Trimming removed 3 bases from V and 9 bases from J; the gene matches leave 10 bases unexplained. The cohort comprised around 690 healthy bone marrow donors. At the time of sampling, all cohort members were nominally healthy, though unrecorded immune exposures were likely present. The donor was CMV seronegative and was included in the group of about 400 seronegative cohort members. Every donor gave a peripheral blood sample, and the peripheral blood mononuclear cells from that sample were used for TCR beta sequencing. The Qiagen DNeasy Blood Extraction Kit was used to extract genomic DNA from the blood cell samples.

This receptor chain uses TRBV19 and TRBJ2-3, with TRBD1 identical over 9 junction bases. This clonotype was sampled from a woman between 18 and 30 years old in good health and CMV-seronegative. The sample was PBMCs. This receptor has the CDR3 CASSIGTGYTETQYF. The DNA is TGTGCCAGTAGTATCGGGACAGGGTATACGGAAACGCAGTATTTT.